The rows below give T cell receptor beta chains drawn from one sample of a study of STAT5B mutations in CD4+ large granular lymphocyte leukemia. The repertoire was sequenced with immunoSEQ multiplex PCR; TCRdb's copy has only in-frame clones and lacks some. The sample records fewer than 35,000 clones, less than 70% being singletons. Sequencing used CD4+ T cells from blood buffy coats. The receptors stem from a human donor in good health. Each CDR3 is given with its conserved first and last residue. A D gene is named only where the DNA matches it firmly. Some rows have no size entry. The others give once, few or many, or a class for an expanded clone.

clone_size: once; d_call: TRBD2; j_call: TRBJ2-5; v_call: TRBV5-5; cdr3_nt: TGTGCCAGCAGCTCACTGCGGGGGGCCCAAGAGACCCAGTACTTC; cdr3_aa: CASSSLRGAQETQYF
clone_size: few; d_call: NA; j_call: TRBJ1-6; v_call: TRBV6-5; cdr3_nt: TGTGCCAGCAGTGCCAGTAGCTCTCAATCACCCCTCCACTTT; cdr3_aa: CASSASSSQSPLHF
clone_size: NA; d_call: NA; j_call: TRBJ1-4; v_call: TRBV19; cdr3_nt: TGTGCCAGTAAAACAGGAAGGGCAACTAATGAAAAACTGTTTTTT; cdr3_aa: CASKTGRATNEKLFF
clone_size: NA; d_call: NA; j_call: TRBJ2-5; v_call: TRBV29-1; cdr3_nt: TGCAGCGTTGAGTGGGGACGGGGAGAGACCCAGTACTTC; cdr3_aa: CSVEWGRGETQYF
clone_size: NA; d_call: NA; j_call: TRBJ2-5; v_call: TRBV30; cdr3_nt: TGTGCCTGGAGTGTAGGCATCCACCAAGAGACCCAGTACTTC; cdr3_aa: CAWSVGIHQETQYF
clone_size: NA; d_call: NA; j_call: TRBJ1-1; v_call: TRBV15; cdr3_nt: TGTGCCACCAGCAGAGGGGGGACGGGGGGCAACACTGAAGCTTTCTTT; cdr3_aa: CATSRGGTGGNTEAFF
clone_size: few; d_call: TRBD2; j_call: TRBJ2-2; v_call: TRBV5-4; cdr3_nt: TGTGCCAGCAGCCGGGCAGGGACTAGCGGAATCCCCGGGGAGCTGTTTTTT; cdr3_aa: CASSRAGTSGIPGELFF
clone_size: NA; d_call: TRBD1; j_call: TRBJ2-7; v_call: TRBV7-9; cdr3_nt: TGTGCCAGCAGCTCGACAGGGGGGGTCTACGAGCAGTACTTC; cdr3_aa: CASSSTGGVYEQYF
clone_size: once; d_call: TRBD1; j_call: TRBJ1-6; v_call: TRBV10-3; cdr3_nt: TGTGCCATCAGCGGGATGGGACAGAAGAATTCACCCCTCCACTTT; cdr3_aa: CAISGMGQKNSPLHF
clone_size: NA; d_call: NA; j_call: TRBJ2-4; v_call: TRBV7-9; cdr3_nt: TGTGCCAGCAGCTTAGAACAGGGTCGCAAAAACATTCAGTACTTC; cdr3_aa: CASSLEQGRKNIQYF
clone_size: NA; d_call: NA; j_call: TRBJ1-2; v_call: TRBV30; cdr3_nt: TGTGCCTGGAGTGTAGTTCAGGGGATCCTTTTTGCCTTC; cdr3_aa: CAWSVVQGILFAF
clone_size: NA; d_call: NA; j_call: TRBJ2-5; v_call: TRBV6-5; cdr3_nt: TGTGCCAGCAGTATCTCGGGGGCCCCAAGGACCCAGTACTTC; cdr3_aa: CASSISGAPRTQYF
clone_size: NA; d_call: NA; j_call: TRBJ1-5; v_call: TRBV5-8; cdr3_nt: TGTGCCAGCAGCTTGGTATGGGGGAACAATCAGCCCCAGCATTTT; cdr3_aa: CASSLVWGNNQPQHF
clone_size: NA; d_call: TRBD2; j_call: TRBJ2-7; v_call: TRBV28; cdr3_nt: TGTGCCAGCATACCCTCCCGCGGGAGCCGCAGCTCCTACGAGCAGTACTTC; cdr3_aa: CASIPSRGSRSSYEQYF
clone_size: few; d_call: NA; j_call: TRBJ2-2; v_call: TRBV2; cdr3_nt: TGTGCCAGCAGTAGTCGACAATGGGGGAACACCGGGGAGCTGTTTTTT; cdr3_aa: CASSSRQWGNTGELFF
clone_size: NA; d_call: TRBD2; j_call: TRBJ2-1; v_call: TRBV11-2; cdr3_nt: TGTGCCAGCAGCTCCATGGGGGGGTCCTACAATGAGCAGTTCTTC; cdr3_aa: CASSSMGGSYNEQFF
clone_size: once; d_call: TRBD2; j_call: TRBJ2-1; v_call: TRBV30; cdr3_nt: TGTGCCTGGGCGTTGGGACTAGCGCCCAATGAGCAGTTCTTC; cdr3_aa: CAWALGLAPNEQFF
clone_size: NA; d_call: NA; j_call: TRBJ2-5; v_call: TRBV6-5; cdr3_nt: TGTGCCAGCAGGGGCTACCAAGAGACCCAGTACTTC; cdr3_aa: CASRGYQETQYF
clone_size: NA; d_call: NA; j_call: TRBJ1-4; v_call: TRBV6-1; cdr3_nt: TGTGCCAGTGAGTCGGGGCACACTAATGAAAAACTGTTTTTT; cdr3_aa: CASESGHTNEKLFF
clone_size: NA; d_call: TRBD2; j_call: TRBJ2-6; v_call: TRBV5-1; cdr3_nt: TGCGCCAGCAGCTCGTTGGCGGGGACTAACAACGTCCTGACTTTC; cdr3_aa: CASSSLAGTNNVLTF
clone_size: NA; d_call: NA; j_call: TRBJ1-2; v_call: TRBV5-4; cdr3_nt: TGTGCCAGCAGCCCACCCGGGGCAGGGATTAACTATGGCTACACCTTC; cdr3_aa: CASSPPGAGINYGYTF
clone_size: NA; d_call: TRBD1; j_call: TRBJ1-1; v_call: TRBV7-9; cdr3_nt: TGTGCCAGCAGCTTTGAGTGGGACAGCTTCTTTTTGAACACTGAAGCTTTCTTT; cdr3_aa: CASSFEWDSFFLNTEAFF